This T cell receptor beta chain was recovered during a study of blood T cell repertoires in COVID-19. On the study more broadly: The United States, Italy and Spain were the sources of the acute and convalescent COVID-19 samples. The analysed material was cDNA or gDNA that came from T cells, B-cell-depleted T cells, or PBMCs.

This CDR3 spans 14 amino acids. Germline CDR1 is LNHDA and CDR2 is SQIVND (reference sequence). V gave up 5 bases and J gave up 1 base, with 11 bases separating them. Original analysis: Amplification of reference gene primers was used by the study to estimate nucleated cell counts. Sequencing used immunoSEQ multiplex PCR; TCRdb keeps in-frame clones, though not all of them. V, J and clone size were drawn from that table, and D and trimming were deduced from the DNA. Among around 250,000 clones, around 85% were seen once, and the ten largest hold approximately 5.1%. The TCR was taken from a man aged 50 to 60 with active or convalescent COVID-19. The genes are TRBV19 and TRBJ1-1; D might be TRBD1 (5 bases). The sample comprised peripheral blood. This CDR3 is CASSFMGRNTEAFF. Written as DNA, the CDR3 is TGTGCCAGTAGTTTTATGGGGCGGAACACTGAAGCTTTCTTT.